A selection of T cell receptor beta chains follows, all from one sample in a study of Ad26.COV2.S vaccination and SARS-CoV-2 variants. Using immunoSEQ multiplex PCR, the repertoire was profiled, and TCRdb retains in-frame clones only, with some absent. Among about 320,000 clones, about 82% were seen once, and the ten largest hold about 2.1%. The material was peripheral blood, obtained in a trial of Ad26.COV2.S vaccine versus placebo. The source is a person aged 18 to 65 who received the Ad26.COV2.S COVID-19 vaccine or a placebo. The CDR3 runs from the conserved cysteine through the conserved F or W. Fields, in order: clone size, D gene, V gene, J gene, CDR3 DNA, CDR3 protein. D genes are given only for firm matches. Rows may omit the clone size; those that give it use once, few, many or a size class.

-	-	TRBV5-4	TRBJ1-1	TGTGCCAGCAGCTTGTTGGACATGAGCACTGAAGCTTTCTTT	CASSLLDMSTEAFF
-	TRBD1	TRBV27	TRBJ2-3	TGTGCCAGCAGTTGGGGGACTACGGGACAGGGGAAAGCAGATACGCAGTATTTT	CASSWGTTGQGKADTQYF
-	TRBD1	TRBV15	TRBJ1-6	TGTGCCACCAGCGGCGGGGACAGACGCGATTCACCCCTCCACTTT	CATSGGDRRDSPLHF
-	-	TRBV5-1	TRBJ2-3	TGCGCCAGCAGTAGTATGGATACGCAGTATTTT	CASSSMDTQYF
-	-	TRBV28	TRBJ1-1	TGTGCCACCACCCTACCGGGGGGCACTGAAGCTTTCTTT	CATTLPGGTEAFF
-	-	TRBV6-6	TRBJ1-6	TGTGCCAGCAGTTACTGGGCGGGGAACGGGTCACCCCTCCACTTT	CASSYWAGNGSPLHF
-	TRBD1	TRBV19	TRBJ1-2	TGTGCCAGTAGCCCCCGGGACAGGGGAGGGTATGGCTACACCTTC	CASSPRDRGGYGYTF
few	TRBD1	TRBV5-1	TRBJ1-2	TGCGCCAGCAGTCCGGGACAGGGTTATGGCTACACCTTC	CASSPGQGYGYTF
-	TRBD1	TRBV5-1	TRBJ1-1	TGCGCCAGCAGCTGGGGACAGGGGGGGGGCACTGAAGCTTTCTTT	CASSWGQGGGTEAFF
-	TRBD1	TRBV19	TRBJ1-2	TGTGCCAGTAGCCCGACAGGGTCCTATGGCTACACCTTC	CASSPTGSYGYTF
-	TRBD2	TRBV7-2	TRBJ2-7	TGTGCCAGCAGCCCCGGGGCGGGGGGCGCCTACGAGCAGTACTTC	CASSPGAGGAYEQYF
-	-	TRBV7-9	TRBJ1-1	TGTGCCAGCAGCCTAGGGTACACTGAAGCTTTCTTT	CASSLGYTEAFF
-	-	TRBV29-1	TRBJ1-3	TGCAGCGTTGATAAGTACAGCTCTGGAAACACCATATATTTT	CSVDKYSSGNTIYF
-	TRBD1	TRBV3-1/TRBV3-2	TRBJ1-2	TGTGCCAGCAGCTTAACCGCTATGGGGACAGGGGCTGGCTACACCTTC	CASSLTAMGTGAGYTF
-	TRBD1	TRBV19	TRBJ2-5	TGTGCCAGTAGTCCTCGACAGGGGGCCATGGAGACCCAGTACTTC	CASSPRQGAMETQYF
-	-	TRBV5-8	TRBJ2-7	TGTGCCAGCAGCTTGGTGCGGACTCTCTCCTACGAGCAGTACTTC	CASSLVRTLSYEQYF
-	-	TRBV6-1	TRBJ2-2	TGTGCCAGCAGTTCAAACAGTAGGGAGCTGTTTTTT	CASSSNSRELFF
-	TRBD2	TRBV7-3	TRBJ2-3	TGTGCCAGCAGCCAATTAGCGGGGGCCACAGATACGCAGTATTTT	CASSQLAGATDTQYF
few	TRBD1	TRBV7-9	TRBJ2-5	TGTGCCAGCAGCTTAGGGGGACAGGGGGAGACCCAGTACTTC	CASSLGGQGETQYF
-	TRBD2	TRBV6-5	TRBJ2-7	TGTGCCAGCAGAGCCCCGACTAGCCTATCCTACGAGCAGTACTTC	CASRAPTSLSYEQYF
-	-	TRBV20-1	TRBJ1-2	TGCAGTGCTAGTGGTTCTCTCAACTATGGCTACACCTTC	CSASGSLNYGYTF
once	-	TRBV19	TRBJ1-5	TGTGCCAGTAGTCCAAAAATCACCCCAAGCAATCAGCCCCAGCATTTT	CASSPKITPSNQPQHF
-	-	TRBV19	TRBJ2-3	TGTGCCAGTAGTGCGGTGGATACGCAGTATTTT	CASSAVDTQYF
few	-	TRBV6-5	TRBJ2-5	TGTGCCAGCAGTAGGCACCCTCAAGAGACCCAGTACTTC	CASSRHPQETQYF
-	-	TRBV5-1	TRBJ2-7	TGCGCCAGCAGCTTGGGCAAGGGGAATTTCGAGCAGTACTTC	CASSLGKGNFEQYF
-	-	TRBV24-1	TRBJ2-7	TGTGCCACCAGTGAAAGCTACGAGCAGTACTTC	CATSESYEQYF
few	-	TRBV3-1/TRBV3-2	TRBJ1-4	TGTGCCAGCAGCCCCCGGGGGCAAATACTGTTTTTT	CASSPRGQILFF
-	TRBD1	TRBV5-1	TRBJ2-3	TGCGCCAGCAGCTCACAGGGGACAGATACGCAGTATTTT	CASSSQGTDTQYF
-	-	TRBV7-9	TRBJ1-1	TGTGCCAGCAGCTTAGGTGGCAGGGTGATCATGAACACTGAAGCTTTCTTT	CASSLGGRVIMNTEAFF
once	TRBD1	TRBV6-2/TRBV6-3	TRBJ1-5	TGTGCCAGCAGTGACACAGGGGTAGGAGATCAGCCCCAGCATTTT	CASSDTGVGDQPQHF
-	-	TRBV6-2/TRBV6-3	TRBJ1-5	TGTGCCAGCAGCGACAAACAGGAGTATCAGCCCCAGCATTTT	CASSDKQEYQPQHF
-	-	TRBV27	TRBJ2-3	TGTGCCAGCAGTTCGACAGGAGACACTAGCACAGATACGCAGTATTTT	CASSSTGDTSTDTQYF
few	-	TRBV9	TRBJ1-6	TGTGCCAGCAGCGCCCGAGGACGAAGCTCCTATAATTCACCCCTCCACTTT	CASSARGRSSYNSPLHF
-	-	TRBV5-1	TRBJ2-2	TGCGCCAGCGGGGGCCAGACTAACACCGGGGAGCTGTTTTTT	CASGGQTNTGELFF
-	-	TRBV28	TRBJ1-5	TGTGCCAGCACCCCCTCGGGTGGACCGGGCTCGTATCAGCCCCAGCATTTT	CASTPSGGPGSYQPQHF
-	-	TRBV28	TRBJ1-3	TGTGCCAGCACCTTGGGAGGGGTCCTCTCTGGAAACACCATATATTTT	CASTLGGVLSGNTIYF
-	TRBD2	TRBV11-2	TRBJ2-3	TGTGCCAGCAGCTTAAAGCGGGGGGGCACAGATACGCAGTATTTT	CASSLKRGGTDTQYF
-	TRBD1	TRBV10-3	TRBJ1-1	TGTGCCATCAGTATGGGACAGGGGAGCACTGAAGCTTTCTTT	CAISMGQGSTEAFF
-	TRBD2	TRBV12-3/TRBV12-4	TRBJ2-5	TGTGCCAGCACTGCCCTAGCGGAAGAGACCCAGTACTTC	CASTALAEETQYF
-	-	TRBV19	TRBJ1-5	TGTGCCAGTAGTATAGTGAGAGGGGAGGGATGGATTCAGCCCCAGCATTTT	CASSIVRGEGWIQPQHF
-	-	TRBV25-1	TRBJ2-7	TGTGCCAGCAGCCCCCTCAACGAGCAGTACTTC	CASSPLNEQYF
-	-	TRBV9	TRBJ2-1	TGTGCCAGCAGCGTAACCACTAACAATGAGCAGTTCTTC	CASSVTTNNEQFF
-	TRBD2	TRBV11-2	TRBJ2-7	TGTGCCAGCACCGCGGGGGGCCTGCAGTACTTC	CASTAGGLQYF
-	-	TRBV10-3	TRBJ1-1	TGTGCCATCAGTGACTCACGTTTAAACACTGAAGCTTTCTTT	CAISDSRLNTEAFF
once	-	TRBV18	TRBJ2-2	TGTGCCAGCTCACCGGCGGCGAACACCGGGGAGCTGTTTTTT	CASSPAANTGELFF
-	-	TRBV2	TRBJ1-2	TGTGCCTCCCAGGACAGCTATGGCTACACCTTC	CASQDSYGYTF
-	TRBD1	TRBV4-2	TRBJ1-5	TGTGCCAGCAGCCCGGAACAGGGGGGGGATCAGCCCCAGCATTTT	CASSPEQGGDQPQHF
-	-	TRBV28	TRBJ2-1	TGTGCCAGCAGTTTAGCGGCCCGAAGGAATGAGCAGTTCTTC	CASSLAARRNEQFF